This T cell receptor (beta chain) came from a study of monozygotic twins with inflammatory bowel disease. Study-level results: IBD patients, compared with healthy twins, shared fewer clonotypes with others (especially with disease activity). Added variability in patient repertoires may stem from differing immunosuppressive treatments.

The germline gives CDR1 KGHSH, CDR2 LQKENI. The CDR3 sequence is 15 residues long. Notes on this clonotype: What it binds is not known.

Per TCR library, roughly 3,500 ng of total RNA was used. UMIs were attached via template switching, each with a 6-nucleotide sample barcode. Each CDR3 protein gets one entry in TCRdb, which reprocessed the 5' RACE reads and gives no DNA. Across some 450,000 distinct CDR3 sequences, the top ten clones capture about 2.3% of the sample. V is TRBV18 and J is TRBJ2-1; TCRdb outputs TRBD2, but without DNA this stays unchecked. Input material: blood. The receptor's source is a human donor with ulcerative colitis or Crohn's disease, or a healthy co-twin of an affected twin (not recorded which). The CDR3 sequence is CASSQGLAANNEQFF.